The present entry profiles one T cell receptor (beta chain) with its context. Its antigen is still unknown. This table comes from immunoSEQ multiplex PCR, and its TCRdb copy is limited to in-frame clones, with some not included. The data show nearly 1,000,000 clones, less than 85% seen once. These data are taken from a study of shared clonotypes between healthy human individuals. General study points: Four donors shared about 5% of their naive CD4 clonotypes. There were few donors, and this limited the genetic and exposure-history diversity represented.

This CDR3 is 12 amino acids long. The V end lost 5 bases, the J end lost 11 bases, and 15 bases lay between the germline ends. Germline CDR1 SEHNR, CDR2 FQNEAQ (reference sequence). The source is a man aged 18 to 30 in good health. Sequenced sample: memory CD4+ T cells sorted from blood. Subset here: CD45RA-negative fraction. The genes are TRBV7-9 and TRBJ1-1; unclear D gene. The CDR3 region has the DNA TGTGCCAGCAGCGAAGAAACTCCGGGTGCTTTCTTT. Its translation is CASSEETPGAFF.